Listed below are T cell receptor beta chains from one sample, sequenced in a study of persistence of HIV-infected CD4 T cells. Produced via immunoSEQ multiplex PCR; TCRdb's table is partial and in-frame only. The sample records roughly 7,100 clones, around three quarters being singletons. Antigens of these TCRs are unknown. This sample comprised CD4+ T cells sorted from PBMCs after 18-hour stimulation, obtained from a patient who received antiretroviral therapy. The receptors stem from an adult woman with HIV who was CMV-seropositive. The CDR3 runs from the conserved cysteine through the conserved F or W. A D gene is named only where the DNA matches it firmly. Expanded clones get a size class; other rows say once, few or many, or leave the size out.

TRBV24-1	.	TRBJ2-5	.	CATSSGPKQETQYF	TGTGCCACCAGTTCGGGGCCCAAACAAGAGACCCAGTACTTC
TRBV7-9	once	TRBJ2-5	.	CASSLGSETQYF	TGTGCCAGCAGCTTAGGGTCGGAGACCCAGTACTTC
TRBV30	.	TRBJ1-5	TRBD1	CAWSRGTGGQQPQHF	TGTGCCTGGAGTCGCGGGACAGGGGGCCAACAGCCCCAGCATTTT
TRBV19	.	TRBJ2-7	TRBD2	CASSISRLAGVPYEQYF	TGTGCCAGTAGTATTTCCCGACTAGCGGGAGTACCCTACGAGCAGTACTTC
TRBV7-9	.	TRBJ1-3	.	CASSLGQGTVNTIYF	TGTGCCAGCAGCTTAGGTCAGGGTACCGTAAACACCATATATTTT
TRBV27	.	TRBJ2-5	TRBD1	CASRRQGSVETQYF	TGTGCCAGCAGGAGACAGGGATCCGTCGAGACCCAGTACTTC
TRBV6-5	once	TRBJ2-7	TRBD2	CASRPRLAGTYEQYF	TGTGCCAGCAGGCCTAGACTAGCGGGAACCTACGAGCAGTACTTC
TRBV5-8	once	TRBJ1-3	TRBD1	CASSLERDRARNTIYF	TGTGCCAGCAGCTTGGAGCGGGACAGGGCAAGGAACACCATATATTTT
TRBV5-1	.	TRBJ2-3	TRBD2	CASSPGTSLSTDTQYF	TGCGCCAGCAGCCCCGGGACTAGCCTATCCACAGATACGCAGTATTTT
TRBV9	.	TRBJ1-5	.	CASSQDPDSAQHF	TGTGCCAGCAGCCAAGACCCCGATTCCGCCCAGCATTTT
TRBV7-8	.	TRBJ1-5	.	CASSRDIGGNQPQHF	TGTGCCAGCAGTCGCGACATAGGAGGGAATCAGCCCCAGCATTTT
TRBV3-1/TRBV3-2	.	TRBJ1-2	TRBD1	CASSPTSTGQNGYTF	TGTGCCAGCAGCCCCACGTCGACAGGGCAGAATGGCTACACCTTC
TRBV12-5	once	TRBJ2-7	TRBD1	CASGPGQGAHEQYF	TGTGCTAGTGGTCCAGGACAGGGGGCCCACGAGCAGTACTTC
TRBV7-3	.	TRBJ2-1	.	CASSQGRSDNEQFF	TGTGCCAGCAGTCAGGGCAGGTCGGACAATGAGCAGTTCTTC
TRBV7-3	few	TRBJ1-1	.	CASSSRTMNTEAFF	TGTGCCAGCAGCTCACGGACAATGAACACTGAAGCTTTCTTT
TRBV7-9	once	TRBJ1-1	TRBD1	CASRSQGASDTEAFF	TGTGCCAGCAGATCCCAGGGGGCGAGCGACACTGAAGCTTTCTTT
TRBV19	.	TRBJ1-1	.	CASIPRRGRNTEAFF	TGTGCCAGTATTCCCCGACGGGGGAGGAACACTGAAGCTTTCTTT
TRBV5-4	.	TRBJ2-3	.	CASSPYLDTQYF	TGTGCCAGCAGTCCTTATCTAGATACGCAGTATTTT
TRBV3-1/TRBV3-2	.	TRBJ2-7	TRBD2	CASSLLAGSSYEQYF	TGTGCCAGCAGCCTCCTAGCGGGTAGCTCCTACGAGCAGTACTTC
TRBV7-9	.	TRBJ1-1	.	CASREQGGTEAFF	TGTGCCAGCAGGGAACAGGGTGGCACTGAAGCTTTCTTT
TRBV9	.	TRBJ2-4	TRBD1	CASSVGGWDRSKNIQYF	TGTGCCAGCAGCGTAGGCGGTTGGGACAGGTCCAAAAACATTCAGTACTTC
TRBV5-4	medium-sized	TRBJ2-7	.	CASSLGAGFSSYEQYF	TGTGCCAGCAGCTTGGGGGCGGGGTTTAGCTCCTACGAGCAGTACTTC